The 25 T cell receptor beta chains presented below share a single source sample, sequenced in a study of CD8+ T cells in alopecia areata. Following RNA extraction, reverse transcription yielded cDNA that acted as the sequencing template. Sequencing was performed with immunoSEQ multiplex PCR; in TCRdb, only in-frame clones are kept and a portion is missing. Among around 150,000 clones, 50% to 65% were seen once, and the ten largest hold about 4.3%. The sample was CD4+ T cells sorted from blood. The receptors come from a human donor in good health.

This chain joins TRBV2 and TRBJ2-7; D is perhaps TRBD1 (6 bases). CDR1 is SNHLY, CDR2 FYNNEI, per germline. Trimming stripped 5 bases from V and 5 bases from J, with 7 bases between. The length of the CDR3 is 11 residues. CDR3 DNA: TGTGCCAGCAGTAGACAGGACGAGCAGTACTTC. Encoded protein: CASSRQDEQYF.

The chain carries TRBV13 and TRBJ2-3, with TRBD1 matching 8 bases. Per germline, CDR1 PRHDT and CDR2 FYEKMQ (reference sequence). CDR3 size: 14 residues. With 4 bases clipped from V and 5 bases from J, the junction kept 5 bases outside the gene matches. CDR3 loop: CASSSLTGVDTQYF. The CDR3, as DNA: TGTGCCAGCAGCTCTTTGACAGGGGTAGATACGCAGTATTTT. Full variable domain (remainder filled in from reference TRBV13 and TRBJ2-3): AAGVIQSPRHLIKEKRETATLKCYPIPRHDTVYWYQQGPGQDPQFLISFYEKMQSDKGSIPDRFSAQQFSDYHSELNMSSLELGDSALYFCASSSLTGVDTQYFGPGTRLTVL.

The chain carries TRBV4-1 and TRBJ2-1; D may be TRBD1 or TRBD2 (5 bases each). Germline V lookup: CDR1 MGHRA, CDR2 YSYEKL. This CDR3 comprises 16 residues. V lost 3 bases and J 7 bases, leaving 19 bases between the germline ends. Written as DNA, the CDR3 is TGCGCCAGCAGCCAGGGACCCGGGACCAGTAGAAATGAGCAGTTCTTC. Translating it yields CASSQGPGTSRNEQFF.

A few counts support this clone. V usage is TRBV30 and J usage is TRBJ2-7; 7 positions agree with TRBD2. The trim removed 0 bases at V and 3 bases at J, leaving 5 bases unmatched. This CDR3 region has 14 residues. CDR1 and CDR2 (germline): GTSNPN, SVGIG (reference sequence). The CDR3 loop is CAWSVITGGYEQYF. CDR3 sequence (DNA): TGTGCCTGGAGTGTCATAACGGGAGGCTACGAGCAGTACTTC.

This chain uses TRBV23-1 with TRBJ1-4; no clear D gene. TRBV23-1 is recorded as an ORF, its role being uncertain. CDR3 length: 15 residues. V lost 2 bases, J lost 4 bases, and 11 bases lay in between. The CDR3 region is CASSQADRLNEKLFF. The CDR3, as DNA: TGCGCCAGCAGTCAAGCGGACCGTCTTAATGAAAAACTGTTTTTT.

CDR3 sequence reads: CASSPMVTGANVLTF. The CDR3 DNA reads TGTGCCAGCTCACCAATGGTGACTGGGGCCAACGTCCTGACTTTC. The chain joins TRBV18 to TRBJ2-6; D unclear. Germline CDR1 and CDR2: KGHSH and LQKENI. V was trimmed by 2 bases and J by 2 bases, leaving 7 bases between them. The CDR3 contains 15 residues. Based on the CDR3 plus reference TRBV18 and TRBJ2-6, the full variable domain is NAGVMQNPRHLVRRRGQEARLRCSPMKGHSHVYWYRQLPEEGLKFMVYLQKENIIDESGMPKERFSAEFPKEGPSILRIQQVVRGDSAAYFCASSPMVTGANVLTFGAGSRLTVL.

Regarding this clone: Other DNA sequences of this sample code for an identical CDR3. This chain uses TRBV14 with TRBJ2-5; unclear D gene. The germline V and J ends were trimmed by 1 base and 4 bases, with 1 base remaining between them. This CDR3 has 11 residues. Germline V CDR1 and CDR2: SGHDN, FVKESK. DNA for the CDR3: TGTGCCAGCAGCCAAGTAGAGACCCAGTACTTC. Amino acid sequence: CASSQVETQYF.

The chain recombines TRBV5-1 with TRBJ1-1, with unresolved D. Germline CDR1 reads SGHRS; CDR2 reads YFSETQ. The V end was cut by 4 bases, the J end by 7 bases, with 14 bases between. The CDR3 length is 13 residues. CDR3 in amino acids: CASSARTEVEAFF. CDR3 coding DNA: TGCGCCAGCAGCGCGAGGACGGAGGTTGAAGCTTTCTTT. Full variable domain (missing parts from reference TRBV5-1 and TRBJ1-1): KAGVTQTPRYLIKTRGQQVTLSCSPISGHRSVSWYQQTPGQGLQFLFEYFSETQRNKGNFPGRFSGRQFSNSRSEMNVSTLELGDSALYLCASSARTEVEAFFGQGTRLTVV.

V and J are TRBV10-2 and TRBJ2-7, with D perhaps matching TRBD2 (7 bases). V lost 4 bases to trimming and J lost 3 bases, with 10 bases between them. Germline CDR1 reads WSHSY; CDR2 reads SAAADI. There are 13 residues in the CDR3. This CDR3 is CASSVRGGYEQYF. Here the CDR3 DNA reads TGCGCCAGCAGTGTAAGGGGGGGCTACGAGCAGTACTTC.

The gene calls are TRBV20-1 and TRBJ2-5; D unclear. This CDR3 comprises 11 residues. V lost 2 bases to trimming and J lost 5 bases, with 6 bases between them. The germline V gene has CDR1 DFQATT and CDR2 SNEGSKA (reference sequence). The CDR3 spells CSARRRETQYF. CDR3 sequence (DNA): TGCAGTGCTAGAAGGCGGGAGACCCAGTACTTC.

The chain recombines TRBV30 with TRBJ1-1; weak D call: TRBD1 (5 bases). Trimming left V 5 bases short and J 6 bases short, with 16 bases between. The germline CDR1 and CDR2 sequences are GTSNPN and SVGIG (reference sequence). The CDR3 sequence is 13 residues long. The CDR3 nucleotides are TGTGCCTGGGCCGGGGCAGGGATCTCTGAAGCTTTCTTT. It specifies CAWAGAGISEAFF.

The count of this clone is one. The chain couples TRBV28 to TRBJ1-5, with 11 bases that match TRBD1. The CDR3 is 16 residues long. Germline-derived CDR1 and CDR2 are MDHEN and SYDVKM. V trimming: 10 bases; J trimming: 2 bases; junction bases outside the gene matches: 10. The CDR3 DNA sequence: TGTGCCACCCACCCTGGACAGGGGGCTGGCAATCAGCCCCAGCATTTT. Its translation is CATHPGQGAGNQPQHF.

The rearrangement joins TRBV9 to TRBJ2-2; D uncertain. CDR1 and CDR2 (germline): SGDLS, YYNGEE. Trimming took off 0 bases at V and 4 bases at J, with 7 bases between the two ends. This CDR3 region has 14 residues. The chain's CDR3 is CASSVGQITGELFF. In DNA, the CDR3 is TGTGCCAGCAGCGTAGGACAAATCACCGGGGAGCTGTTTTTT.

This clone was seen more than once but under ten times. The genes are TRBV2 and TRBJ2-3, with TRBD2 matching 10 bases. Germline CDR1 and CDR2: SNHLY and FYNNEI. The CDR3 length is 15 residues. Trimming removed 3 bases from V and 3 bases from J; junction bases left unmatched: 3. CDR3 sequence (DNA): TGTGCCAGCAGTGAGCAACTAGCGGGAACAGATACGCAGTATTTT. Protein sequence: CASSEQLAGTDTQYF.

The chain employs TRBV29-1 and TRBJ2-1; D might be TRBD2 (6 bases). Germline V lookup: CDR1 SQVTM, CDR2 ANQGSEA. The V end was cut by 4 bases, the J end by 4 bases, with 14 bases between. CDR3 length equals 14 residues. This CDR3 is CSVGTTSGYNEQFF. Written as DNA, the CDR3 is TGCAGCGTTGGTACGACTAGTGGATACAATGAGCAGTTCTTC.

In this sample, this clone turned up a few times. The V gene is TRBV30, the J gene TRBJ2-2; D gene uncertain. Germline loops: CDR1 GTSNPN, CDR2 SVGIG (reference sequence). This CDR3 has 13 residues. V lost 2 bases, J lost 4 bases, and 8 bases lay in between. CDR3 DNA: TGTGCCTGGAGTTCGAGGCGCACCGGGGAGCTGTTTTTT. Translation gives CAWSSRRTGELFF. Full variable domain (remainder filled in from reference TRBV30 and TRBJ2-2): SQTIHQWPATLVQPVGSPLSLECTVEGTSNPNLYWYRQAAGRGLQLLFYSVGIGQISSEVPQNLSASRPQDRQFILSSKKLLLSDSGFYLCAWSSRRTGELFFGEGSRLTVL.

This clone was recorded many times. The rearrangement joins TRBV27 to TRBJ2-6; D is possibly TRBD2 (6 bases). The CDR3 is 15 amino acids. V dropped 11 bases and J dropped 0 bases, with 14 bases sitting between them. Germline-derived CDR1 and CDR2 are MNHEY and SMNVEV (reference sequence). CDR3 sequence reads: CAVRGVHSGANVLTF. In DNA form, the CDR3 reads TGTGCCGTGCGGGGTGTCCACTCTGGGGCCAACGTCCTGACTTTC.

V and J are TRBV29-1 and TRBJ1-4; perhaps TRBD1 as D (6 bases). Trimming left V 4 bases short and J 5 bases short, with 14 bases between. CDR1 is SQVTM, CDR2 ANQGSEA, per germline. The CDR3 has 14 amino acids. CDR3 sequence reads: CSVAVGRGNEKLFF. The CDR3 nucleotides are TGCAGCGTTGCCGTTGGCAGGGGCAATGAAAAACTGTTTTTT. Filled out from reference TRBV29-1 and TRBJ1-4, the complete variable domain reads SAVISQKPSRDICQRGTSLTIQCQVDSQVTMMFWYRQQPGQSLTLIATANQGSEATYESGFVIDKFPISRPNLTFSTLTVSNMSPEDSSIYLCSVAVGRGNEKLFFGSGTQLSVL.

This clone has just a few counts. The chain recombines TRBV29-1 with TRBJ2-5, with a possible D match to TRBD2 (5 bases). Germline CDR1 is SQVTM and CDR2 is ANQGSEA. Deletions cut 0 bases from V and 2 bases from J, with 13 bases between. The CDR3 length is 15 residues. In nucleotides, the CDR3 is TGCAGCGTTGAAGATGGGCGGGCCTATCAAGAGACCCAGTACTTC. Protein: CSVEDGRAYQETQYF. The variable domain in full, with the rest retrieved from reference TRBV29-1 and TRBJ2-5, is SAVISQKPSRDICQRGTSLTIQCQVDSQVTMMFWYRQQPGQSLTLIATANQGSEATYESGFVIDKFPISRPNLTFSTLTVSNMSPEDSSIYLCSVEDGRAYQETQYFGPGTRLLVL.

This rearrangement joins TRBV4-1 to TRBJ1-2, with a possible D match to TRBD1 (5 bases). The germline V gene has CDR1 MGHRA and CDR2 YSYEKL. Trimming shortened V by 1 base and J by 6 bases, and 9 bases separated the two germline ends. The CDR3 is 13 amino acids. In DNA, the CDR3 is TGCGCCAGCAGCCAAGTGTCGGGGGATGGCTACACCTTC. It is translated as CASSQVSGDGYTF.

This clone occurred once. V is TRBV30 and J is TRBJ1-1, with D perhaps TRBD1 (5 bases). Germline V gene lookup returns CDR1 GTSNPN and CDR2 SVGIG (reference sequence). The CDR3 has 11 amino acids. Trimming pared 3 bases from V and 5 bases from J, leaving 7 bases between. The CDR3 sequence: CAWRWGTEAFF. The CDR3 DNA is TGTGCCTGGAGGTGGGGGACTGAAGCTTTCTTT.

A few counts support this clone. The gene calls are TRBV6-6 and TRBJ2-3; perhaps TRBD2 as D (6 bases). V lost 6 bases, J lost 2 bases, and 15 bases lay in between. This CDR3 has 15 amino acids. Looked up from germline, CDR1 is MNHNY and CDR2 is SVGAGI (reference sequence). Here the CDR3 DNA reads TGTGCCAGCAGCCCCGGAGGGCCGGACACAGATACGCAGTATTTT. This sequence encodes CASSPGGPDTDTQYF.

This clone was found a few times. This chain joins TRBV21-1 and TRBJ1-2. TRBV21-1 is flagged as a pseudogene. This CDR3 is built from 15 residues. CDR3 coding DNA: TGTGCCAGCAGCAAGGTTGTAGGGTATAGCGAAGGCTACACCTTC. Protein: CASSKVVGYSEGYTF.

This clone was counted ten times or more. The chain uses TRBV7-2 and TRBJ1-2; D is uncertain. Trimming pared 5 bases from V and 0 bases from J, leaving 7 bases between. Germline lookup yields CDR1 SGHTA and CDR2 FQGNSA. This CDR3 is built from 13 residues. CDR3 region: CASSLTPNYGYTF. Here the CDR3 DNA reads TGTGCCAGCAGCCTGACACCTAACTATGGCTACACCTTC.

The chain couples TRBV7-9 to TRBJ2-3; 11 nucleotides line up with TRBD2. In germline, CDR1 is SEHNR, CDR2 FQNEAQ (reference sequence). There are 15 residues in the CDR3. V lost 5 bases, J lost 4 bases, and 5 bases stayed unmatched. Here the CDR3 reads CASSALAGAADTQYF. As DNA, the CDR3 is TGTGCCAGCAGCGCACTAGCGGGAGCAGCAGATACGCAGTATTTT.